A single TCR beta chain is shown here with its context. CDR3 length equals 15 residues. Germline V gene sequence: CDR1 MNHEY, CDR2 SVGAGI. Deletions cut 6 bases from V and 6 bases from J, with 18 bases between. These data are taken from a study of cytotoxic CD8 clonotypes in ibrutinib-treated CLL. About the research overall: Averaging across samples gave around 260,000 productive templates and roughly 87,000 productive rearrangements.

Using immunoSEQ multiplex PCR, the repertoire was profiled, and TCRdb retains in-frame clones only, with some absent. The repertoire holds 130,000 to 150,000 clones, with 75% to 95% as singletons. From cryopreserved PBMCs came 1.5 to 2.5 micrograms of genomic DNA used for TCR beta libraries. This material consisted of PBMCs, taken after 12 months of ibrutinib treatment. The source of this sequence is a human donor with chronic lymphocytic leukemia. The chain has TRBV6-5 and TRBJ1-3; no definite D call. CDR3 sequence reads: CASRTLRAEENTIYF. CDR3 nucleotides: TGTGCCAGCAGGACACTAAGGGCAGAGGAAAACACCATATATTTT.